Following are 15 T cell receptor beta chains from one sample sequenced in a study of cytomegalovirus exposure and HLA in healthy donors. With 60 Vbeta and 13 Jbeta primers, the PCR was carried out. This table comes from immunoSEQ multiplex PCR, and its TCRdb copy is limited to in-frame clones, with some not included. The sample holds 170,000 or so clones, approximately 78% seen once. Sequencing was carried out using PBMCs. Receptors were obtained from a woman between 50 and 59 years old in good health and CMV-seropositive.

The rearrangement links TRBV5-1 to TRBJ1-3, with no clear D. CDR1 SGHRS and CDR2 YFSETQ come from the germline V gene. The CDR3 extends over 15 amino acids. Deletions cut 0 bases from V and 0 bases from J, with 7 bases between. This CDR3 is CASSLETGSGNTIYF. CDR3 bases: TGCGCCAGCAGCTTGGAGACGGGCTCTGGAAACACCATATATTTT.

V is TRBV6-1 and J is TRBJ1-2, with TRBD1 matching 7 bases. The germline V gene encodes CDR1 MNHNS and CDR2 SASEGT. Losses at the gene ends were 5 bases for V and 4 bases for J; bases not matched to a gene: 4. The CDR3 contains 13 residues. The CDR3 coding sequence is TGTGCCAGCAGTAGGACAGGAATCTATGGCTACACCTTC. Translation: CASSRTGIYGYTF.

The chain links TRBV19 to TRBJ1-5; D is unclear. Germline V gene data show CDR1 as LNHDA and CDR2 as SQIVND (reference sequence). Trimming removed 6 bases from V and 1 base from J, with 10 bases in between. The CDR3 sequence is 14 residues long. The CDR3 bases are TGTGCCAGTAGATCCCGTTTAAGCAATCAGCCCCAGCATTTT. This gives the protein CASRSRLSNQPQHF. Looking up the rest from reference TRBV19 and TRBJ1-5 gives the full variable domain: DGGITQSPKYLFRKEGQNVTLSCEQNLNHDAMYWYRQDPGQGLRLIYYSQIVNDFQKGDIAEGYSVSREKKESFPLTVTSAQKNPTAFYLCASRSRLSNQPQHFGDGTRLSIL.

The rearrangement uses TRBV4-1 and TRBJ2-1, with 12 bases lining up with TRBD2. In germline, CDR1 is MGHRA, CDR2 YSYEKL. Trimming took 2 bases from V and 7 from J; bases not matched to a gene: 12. This CDR3 region has 18 residues. CDR3 amino acids: CASSQYSSSGGAGNEQFF. The CDR3 nucleotides read TGCGCCAGCAGCCAATATTCCTCTAGCGGGGGGGCCGGAAATGAGCAGTTCTTC.

This chain links TRBV30 with TRBJ1-5; D is unclear. The ends were cut back, 4 bases at V and 5 bases at J, with 18 bases in the middle. Germline V lookup: CDR1 GTSNPN, CDR2 SVGIG (reference sequence). The CDR3 has 15 residues. Written as DNA, the CDR3 is TGTGCCTGGACTCAAACGACACGTACCTATCAGCCCCAGCATTTT. Protein product: CAWTQTTRTYQPQHF. Supplemented by reference TRBV30 and TRBJ1-5, the full variable domain reads SQTIHQWPATLVQPVGSPLSLECTVEGTSNPNLYWYRQAAGRGLQLLFYSVGIGQISSEVPQNLSASRPQDRQFILSSKKLLLSDSGFYLCAWTQTTRTYQPQHFGDGTRLSIL.

This clone was counted between two and nine times. V gene TRBV9 combines with J gene TRBJ1-3; no firm D call. This CDR3 region has 16 residues. CDR1 SGDLS and CDR2 YYNGEE come from the germline V gene. The V end lost 0 bases, the J end lost 4 bases, and 14 bases lay between the germline ends. The chain's CDR3 is CASSVESGFAGNTIYF. As DNA, the CDR3 is TGTGCCAGCAGCGTAGAGTCCGGGTTTGCCGGAAACACCATATATTTT. Using reference TRBV9 and TRBJ1-3 for the parts outside the CDR3, the full variable domain is DSGVTQTPKHLITATGQRVTLRCSPRSGDLSVYWYQQSLDQGLQFLIQYYNGEERAKGNILERFSAQQFPDLHSELNLSSLELGDSALYFCASSVESGFAGNTIYFGEGSWLTVV.

The gene calls are TRBV5-1 and TRBJ2-6, with TRBD2 as a possible D gene (6 bases). Germline CDR1 reads SGHRS; CDR2 reads YFSETQ. Trimming left V 0 bases short and J 0 bases short, with 13 bases between. The CDR3 loop spans 18 amino acids. The CDR3 DNA sequence: TGCGCCAGCAGCTTGGGACTAGAGTCATACTCTGGGGCCAACGTCCTGACTTTC. Amino acids: CASSLGLESYSGANVLTF.

The chain carries TRBV7-9 and TRBJ1-2; 10 bases fit TRBD1. V shed 5 bases, J shed 6 bases, and the junction held 3 bases outside the gene matches. Germline values: CDR1 SEHNR, CDR2 FQNEAQ (reference sequence). The CDR3 consists of 13 residues. The CDR3 loop is CASSRGQGHGYTF. In DNA, the CDR3 is TGTGCCAGCAGCCGGGGACAGGGGCATGGCTACACCTTC.

A word on this clone: The sample holds other DNA sequences that translate to the same CDR3. V is TRBV27 and J is TRBJ1-5; weak D call: TRBD1 (5 bases). Germline V gives CDR1 MNHEY, CDR2 SMNVEV (reference sequence). The V end was cut by 2 bases, the J end by 4 bases, with 6 bases between. The CDR3 is 13 amino acids. The CDR3 nucleotides read TGTGCCAGCAGTTTACAGGGTAATCAGCCCCAGCATTTT. Translating it yields CASSLQGNQPQHF.

V is TRBV5-1 and J is TRBJ2-3; perhaps TRBD2 as D (6 bases). Germline V gene data show CDR1 as SGHRS and CDR2 as YFSETQ. Between the trimmed V and J ends, which lost 3 bases and 6 bases, there was a span of 20 bases. The CDR3 totals 16 residues. The DNA of the CDR3 is TGCGCCAGCAGCTACCAGGTGGGGGGATCCCAGGATACGCAGTATTTT. The encoded protein is CASSYQVGGSQDTQYF.

The chain couples TRBV11-2 to TRBJ2-3; TRBD2 aligns across 9 bases. This CDR3 has 17 amino acids. V was clipped by 0 bases and J by 2 bases; unmatched bases: 6. Germline V gives CDR1 SGHAT, CDR2 FQNNGV. In DNA form, the CDR3 reads TGTGCCAGCAGCTTAGATACAGCGGGGGGTCCCACAGATACGCAGTATTTT. This sequence encodes CASSLDTAGGPTDTQYF. The entire variable domain, with the rest obtained from reference TRBV11-2 and TRBJ2-3, is as follows: EAGVAQSPRYKIIEKRQSVAFWCNPISGHATLYWYQQILGQGPKLLIQFQNNGVVDDSQLPKDRFSAERLKGVDSTLKIQPAKLEDSAVYLCASSLDTAGGPTDTQYFGPGTRLTVL.

The chain joins TRBV5-6 to TRBJ2-3; 9 nucleotides line up with TRBD2. V dropped 2 bases and J dropped 5; count of bases not matched to a gene: 3. Germline CDR1 SGHDT, CDR2 YYEEEE. The CDR3 totals 14 residues. CDR3 region: CASSFEAGGDTQYF. DNA of the CDR3: TGTGCCAGCAGCTTTGAAGCGGGGGGAGATACGCAGTATTTT.

This clone was seen a single time. The chain carries TRBV5-1 and TRBJ1-6; D unclear. Trimming shortened V by 0 bases and J by 6 bases, and 7 bases separated the two germline ends. CDR3 length: 14 residues. Germline values: CDR1 SGHRS, CDR2 YFSETQ. The CDR3 sequence: CASSLAQINSPLHF. As DNA, the CDR3 is TGCGCCAGCAGCTTGGCACAGATTAATTCACCCCTCCACTTT.

The CDR3 DNA reads as TGTGCCAGTAGTAGATGGACTTCAACTAATGAAAAACTGTTTTTT. Translating it yields CASSRWTSTNEKLFF. The genes are TRBV19 and TRBJ1-4; D not resolved. Germline-derived CDR1 and CDR2 are LNHDA and SQIVND (reference sequence). This CDR3 spans 15 amino acids. Between the trimmed V and J ends, which lost 4 bases and 0 bases, there was a span of 9 bases.

This chain uses TRBV5-1 with TRBJ1-2, with D perhaps matching TRBD1 (6 bases). V dropped 4 bases and J dropped 6 bases, with 13 bases sitting between them. Germline V gene sequence: CDR1 SGHRS, CDR2 YFSETQ. This CDR3 has 13 residues. CDR3 sequence: CASSKQGSHGYTF. In DNA, the CDR3 is TGCGCCAGCAGCAAACAGGGAAGTCATGGCTACACCTTC.